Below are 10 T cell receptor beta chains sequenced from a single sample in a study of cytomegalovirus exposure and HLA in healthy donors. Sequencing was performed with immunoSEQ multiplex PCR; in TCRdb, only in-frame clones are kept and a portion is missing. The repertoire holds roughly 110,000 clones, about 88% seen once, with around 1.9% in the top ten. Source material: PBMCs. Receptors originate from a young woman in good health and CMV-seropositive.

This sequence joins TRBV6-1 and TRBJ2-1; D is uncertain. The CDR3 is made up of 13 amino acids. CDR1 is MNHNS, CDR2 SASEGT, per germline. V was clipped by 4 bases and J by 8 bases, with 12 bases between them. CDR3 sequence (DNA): TGTGCCAGCAGTGCAAACGAGGTCGATGAGCAGTTCTTC. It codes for CASSANEVDEQFF.

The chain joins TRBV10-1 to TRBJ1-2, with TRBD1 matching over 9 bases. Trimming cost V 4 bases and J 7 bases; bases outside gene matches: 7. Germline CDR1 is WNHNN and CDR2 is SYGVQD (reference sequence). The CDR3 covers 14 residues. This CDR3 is CASSGGDRVGGYTF. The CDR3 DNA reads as TGCGCCAGCAGTGGGGGGGACAGGGTGGGTGGCTACACCTTC.

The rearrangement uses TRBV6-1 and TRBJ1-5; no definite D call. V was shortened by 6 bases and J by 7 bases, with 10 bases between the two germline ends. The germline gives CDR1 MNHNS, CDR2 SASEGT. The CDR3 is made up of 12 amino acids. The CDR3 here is CASRDFSQPQHF. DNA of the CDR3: TGTGCCAGCAGGGACTTTAGCCAGCCCCAGCATTTT.

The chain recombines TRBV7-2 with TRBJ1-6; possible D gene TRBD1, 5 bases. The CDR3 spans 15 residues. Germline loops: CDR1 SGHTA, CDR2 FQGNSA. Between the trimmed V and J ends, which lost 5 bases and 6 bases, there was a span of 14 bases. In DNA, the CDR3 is TGTGCCAGCAGCACCACCGACAGTCTTAATTCACCCCTCCACTTT. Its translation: CASSTTDSLNSPLHF.

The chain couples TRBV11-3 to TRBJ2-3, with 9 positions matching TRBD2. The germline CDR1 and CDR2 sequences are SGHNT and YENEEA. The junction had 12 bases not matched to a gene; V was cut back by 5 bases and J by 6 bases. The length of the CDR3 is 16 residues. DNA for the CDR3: TGTGCCAGCAGCGCGAGAACGGGACTAGCAGGGGATACGCAGTATTTT. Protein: CASSARTGLAGDTQYF.

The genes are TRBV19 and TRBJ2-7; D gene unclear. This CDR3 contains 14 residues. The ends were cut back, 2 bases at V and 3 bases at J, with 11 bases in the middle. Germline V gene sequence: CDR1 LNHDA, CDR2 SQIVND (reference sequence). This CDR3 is CASSIRSTDYEQYF. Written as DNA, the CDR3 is TGTGCCAGTAGTATACGGTCAACTGACTACGAGCAGTACTTC.

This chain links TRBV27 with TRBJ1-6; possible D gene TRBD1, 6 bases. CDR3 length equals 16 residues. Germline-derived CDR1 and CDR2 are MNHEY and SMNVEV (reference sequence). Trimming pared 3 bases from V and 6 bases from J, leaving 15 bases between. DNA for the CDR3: TGTGCCAGCAGTTTGGTTTCAGGGGACCCTAATTCACCCCTCCACTTT. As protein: CASSLVSGDPNSPLHF.

This chain's CDR3 is CASSVSWSPGTF. For the CDR3, the DNA is TGTGCCAGCAGTGTATCTTGGAGCCCTGGCACCTTC. The V and J genes are TRBV6-1 and TRBJ1-2; D is undetermined. CDR1 and CDR2 from the germline V gene are MNHNS and SASEGT. V was trimmed by 4 bases and J by 13 bases, leaving 16 bases between them. This CDR3 region has 12 residues.

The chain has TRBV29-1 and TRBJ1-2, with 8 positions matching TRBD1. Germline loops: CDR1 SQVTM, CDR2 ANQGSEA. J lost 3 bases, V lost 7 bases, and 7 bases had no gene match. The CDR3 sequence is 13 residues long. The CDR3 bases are TGCAGCGCCCGACAGGGGAGTGACTATGGCTACACCTTC. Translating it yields CSARQGSDYGYTF. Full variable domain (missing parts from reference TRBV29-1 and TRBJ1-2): SAVISQKPSRDICQRGTSLTIQCQVDSQVTMMFWYRQQPGQSLTLIATANQGSEATYESGFVIDKFPISRPNLTFSTLTVSNMSPEDSSIYLCSARQGSDYGYTFGSGTRLTVV.

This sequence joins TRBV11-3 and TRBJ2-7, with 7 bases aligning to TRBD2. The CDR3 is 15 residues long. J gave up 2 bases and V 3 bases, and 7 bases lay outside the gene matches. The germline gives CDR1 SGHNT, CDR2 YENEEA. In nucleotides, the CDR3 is TGTGCCAGCAGCTTCGCTAGCGGCACCGCCTACGAGCAGTACTTC. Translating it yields CASSFASGTAYEQYF.